Below are 32 T cell receptor beta chains sequenced from a single sample in a study of blood T cells in healthy people across ages (dated by TCRdb to about 2015). Receptor libraries were prepared by 5' RACE. Sequenced using an Illumina HiSeq 2500. A second about 6 to 11 cycle PCR used a sample-barcoded 5' primer and a J-beta primer mix. The public reads were run again by TCRdb, first through fastp at Q25 and then through MiXCR, and only productive beta chains were kept. Each CDR3 protein gets just one entry, which takes the most common genes and DNA from the rows behind it. In all, the sample holds about 640,000 distinct CDR3 sequences, and roughly 58% of those were seen once. The ten largest clones take up more than 35% of the sample. The sequenced sample consisted of blood. The source of these receptors is a man aged 60 to 75 in good health.

This clonotype appeared many times. The rearrangement links TRBV29-1 to TRBJ2-1, with 9 bases lining up with TRBD1. With 6 bases clipped from V and 4 bases from J, the junction kept 1 base outside the gene matches. The CDR3 has 12 residues. Per the germline V gene, CDR1 is SQVTM and CDR2 is ANQGSEA. In DNA form, the CDR3 reads TGCAGCGTAGGACAGGGGTACAATGAGCAGTTCTTC. Its protein is CSVGQGYNEQFF.

CDR3 nucleotide sequence: TGTGCCAGCAGTAACTGGGACATTGGGGGTAACATTCAGTACTTC. It codes for CASSNWDIGGNIQYF. The rearrangement joins TRBV6-1 to TRBJ2-4; tentative D call: TRBD1 (6 bases). This CDR3 region has 15 residues. The V end lost 5 bases, the J end lost 7 bases, and 18 bases lay between the germline ends. Germline CDR1 and CDR2: MNHNS and SASEGT.

The V gene is TRBV7-4, the J gene TRBJ2-7, with 8 bases identical to TRBD1. V trimming: 2 bases; J trimming: 3 bases; junction bases outside the gene matches: 12. The CDR3 contains 17 residues. The V gene's germline CDR1 is SGHVT and CDR2 SQSDAQ. Written as DNA, the CDR3 is TGTGCCAGCAGCTTAAGGGACAGGCCTAGGTTCCGCTACGAGCAGTACTTC. Amino acid sequence: CASSLRDRPRFRYEQYF.

Comments on this clonotype: This may arise from a read error, as a much more abundant clone is one base away. J is TRBJ1-2 and V is TRBV5-1; D is ambiguous. The CDR3 sequence is 12 residues long. Germline CDR1 SGHRS, CDR2 YFSETQ. The CDR3, as DNA: TGCGTCAGCAGCTTGGAGTCCTATGGCTACACCTTC. Its protein product is CVSSLESYGYTF.

The chain is built from TRBV4-1 and TRBJ2-1; TRBD2 matches at 10 bases. Trimming removed 0 bases from V and 3 bases from J; junction bases left unmatched: 17. Germline V gives CDR1 MGHRA, CDR2 YSYEKL. The CDR3 is made up of 21 amino acids. CDR3 protein: CASSQEGGFGASGGVYNEQFF. The DNA for the CDR3 is TGCGCCAGCAGCCAAGAAGGGGGTTTCGGGGCTAGCGGGGGTGTCTACAATGAGCAGTTCTTC.

The chain joins TRBV12-3 or TRBV12-4 to TRBJ2-4, with 9 positions matching TRBD1. V was pared by 5 bases and J by 6 bases, with 8 bases of the junction left unmatched. The CDR3 has 15 residues. The CDR3 loop is CASSPGTGYGNIQYF. The CDR3 DNA follows: TGTGCCAGCAGTCCAGGGACAGGGTACGGAAACATTCAGTACTTC.

The table lists this clonotype with a few counts. The genes are TRBV15 and TRBJ2-1, with D tentatively TRBD1 (6 bases). V was pared by 0 bases and J by 7 bases, with 13 bases between. Germline V gene lookup returns CDR1 LNHNV and CDR2 YYDKDF (reference sequence). The CDR3 covers 15 residues. This CDR3 reads CATSRDRTERNEQFF. The CDR3, as DNA: TGTGCCACCAGCAGAGATAGGACAGAGAGGAATGAGCAGTTCTTC.

The chain combines TRBV25-1 with TRBJ1-1; TRBD1 might be the D (5 bases). The CDR3 runs 14 residues. Trimming pared 8 bases from V and 1 base from J, leaving 14 bases between. Germline CDR1 reads MGHDK; CDR2 reads SYGVNS. The CDR3 here is CASSRWGGNTEAFF. The CDR3 region has the DNA TGTGCCAGCTCCCGATGGGGGGGGAACACTGAAGCTTTCTTT.

This clonotype was counted only a few times. V and J are TRBV7-2 and TRBJ2-1, with 8 bases fitting TRBD2. V dropped 1 base and J dropped 3; count of bases not matched to a gene: 5. Per the germline V gene, CDR1 is SGHTA and CDR2 is FQGNSA. This CDR3 is 16 amino acids long. The CDR3 sequence is CASSLGLGLGYNEQFF. DNA for the CDR3: TGTGCCAGCAGCTTAGGTTTGGGACTAGGCTACAATGAGCAGTTCTTC.

This clonotype was seen a few times. The genes are TRBV20-1 and TRBJ1-4, with D possibly matching TRBD1 (6 bases). CDR3 size: 14 residues. CDR1 is DFQATT and CDR2 is SNEGSKA in the germline V gene (reference sequence). V was pared by 3 bases and J by 8 bases, with 16 bases between. CDR3 nucleotides: TGCAGTGCTAGTCCTCAGGGGCAGCCAGAAAAACTGTTTTTT. Translated: CSASPQGQPEKLFF.

The rearrangement uses TRBV27 and TRBJ2-5; D unclear. Germline values: CDR1 MNHEY, CDR2 SMNVEV (reference sequence). The CDR3 is 14 amino acids. V was trimmed by 2 bases and J by 5 bases, leaving 12 bases between them. The CDR3, as DNA: TGTGCCAGCAGTTTAGGGCCCAGACGGGAGACCCAGTACTTC. The encoded protein is CASSLGPRRETQYF.

This clonotype was counted between two and nine times. The CDR3 DNA sequence: TGTGCCAGCAGCTTAGCTGAGCGGAAAAAGCAGTACTTC. Its protein product is CASSLAERKKQYF. The chain joins TRBV13 to TRBJ2-5; possibly TRBD2 for D (5 bases). CDR1 is PRHDT and CDR2 is FYEKMQ in the germline V gene (reference sequence). This CDR3 region has 13 residues. V lost 1 base to trimming and J lost 11 bases, with 14 bases between them.

The J gene is TRBJ2-1, the V gene TRBV4-1; tentatively, D is TRBD2 (5 bases). The V and J ends lost 2 bases and 10 bases respectively, with 12 bases between them. The length of the CDR3 is 13 residues. Germline CDR1 MGHRA, CDR2 YSYEKL. The DNA of the CDR3 is TGCGCCAGCAGCCAACGCCCGGACTTCGAGCAGTTCTTC. It specifies CASSQRPDFEQFF.

This clonotype was counted between two and nine times. The rearrangement uses TRBV6-1 and TRBJ2-5; D is perhaps TRBD1 (6 bases). V lost 6 bases and J 5 bases, leaving 16 bases between the germline ends. Germline values: CDR1 MNHNS, CDR2 SASEGT. CDR3 length: 14 residues. The CDR3 loop reads CASRPRQVSETQYF. The CDR3, as DNA: TGTGCCAGCAGACCTAGACAGGTCTCGGAGACCCAGTACTTC.

In this sample, this clonotype turned up a few times. The CDR3 nucleotides read TGTGCCAGCATGCAGGGCCTAGGGGCCTACGAGCAGTACTTC. Translated: CASMQGLGAYEQYF. The chain employs TRBV6-6 and TRBJ2-7; maybe TRBD1 (5 bases). V was trimmed by 7 bases and J by 2 bases, leaving 15 bases between them. Looked up from germline, CDR1 is MNHNY and CDR2 is SVGAGI (reference sequence). This CDR3 comprises 14 residues.

The gene calls are TRBV5-1 and TRBJ2-7; D is undetermined. Germline assignment: CDR1 SGHRS and CDR2 YFSETQ. This CDR3 contains 13 residues. Trimming left V 4 bases short and J 0 bases short, with 8 bases between. DNA for the CDR3: TGCGCCAGCAGCGTCGGTAACTCCTACGAGCAGTACTTC. Translated: CASSVGNSYEQYF. Full variable domain (rest looked up from reference TRBV5-1 and TRBJ2-7): KAGVTQTPRYLIKTRGQQVTLSCSPISGHRSVSWYQQTPGQGLQFLFEYFSETQRNKGNFPGRFSGRQFSNSRSEMNVSTLELGDSALYLCASSVGNSYEQYFGPGTRLTVT.

This chain joins TRBV11-2 and TRBJ1-2, with 10 bases that match TRBD1. Trimming at V came to 1 base and at J to 2 bases, leaving 4 bases not matched to a gene. This CDR3 has 16 amino acids. The germline V gene has CDR1 SGHAT and CDR2 FQNNGV. The CDR3 region has the DNA TGTGCCAGCAGCTTAGGGGGACAGGGGCCCAACTATGGCTACACCTTC. This sequence encodes CASSLGGQGPNYGYTF.

The chain carries TRBV7-2 and TRBJ2-4; D not certain. Trimming left V 0 bases short and J 0 bases short, with 9 bases between. CDR1 and CDR2 from the germline V gene are SGHTA and FQGNSA. CDR3 size: 16 residues. CDR3 residues: CASSLAGLIAKNIQYF. The CDR3 coding sequence is TGTGCCAGCAGCTTAGCAGGGTTGATAGCCAAAAACATTCAGTACTTC.

This clonotype has just one count. The chain links TRBV14 to TRBJ2-5, with D possibly matching TRBD2 (6 bases). V was clipped by 1 base and J by 3 bases, with 18 bases between them. The CDR3 has 17 amino acids. Germline lookup yields CDR1 SGHDN and CDR2 FVKESK. The CDR3 region is CASSQGRGALQKETQYF. CDR3 nucleotides: TGTGCCAGCAGCCAAGGTCGCGGGGCCCTGCAAAAAGAGACCCAGTACTTC.

This chain connects TRBV6-5 to TRBJ2-3; D ambiguous. Between the trimmed V and J ends, which lost 1 base and 2 bases, there was a span of 16 bases. Germline CDR1 and CDR2: MNHEY and SVGAGI. The CDR3 sequence is 17 residues long. This CDR3 reads CASSYYKTRAPTDTQYF. CDR3 in DNA: TGTGCCAGCAGTTACTACAAGACAAGAGCCCCCACAGATACGCAGTATTTT.

The rearrangement links TRBV24-1 to TRBJ2-4; TRBD1 matches at 9 bases. Gene TRBJ2-7 matches the end of the DNA better, so the J call may be wrong. The CDR3 contains 17 residues. Germline values: CDR1 KGHDR, CDR2 SFDVKD. CDR3 region: CATSECTPGQGCNEQYF. CDR3 DNA: TGTGCCACCAGTGAGTGTACTCCGGGACAGGGATGTAACGAGCAGTACTTC.

This sequence joins TRBV2 and TRBJ2-7; 7 bases are a match to TRBD2. The CDR3 spans 14 residues. V trimming: 10 bases; J trimming: 3 bases; junction bases outside the gene matches: 12. The V gene's germline CDR1 is SNHLY and CDR2 FYNNEI. CDR3 sequence: CATSGGSMGYEQYF. CDR3 nucleotides: TGTGCCACCTCGGGAGGATCAATGGGCTACGAGCAGTACTTC.

The rearrangement links TRBV4-1 to TRBJ2-7, with 9 bases matching TRBD1. The CDR3 has 16 residues. V trimming: 0 bases; J trimming: 1 base; junction bases outside the gene matches: 4. Germline CDR1 and CDR2: MGHRA and YSYEKL. As DNA, the CDR3 is TGCGCCAGCAGCCAAGATCAGGGACAGGGTTCCTACGAGCAGTACTTC. Its translation: CASSQDQGQGSYEQYF.

J is TRBJ2-6 and V is TRBV21-1. TRBV21-1 is a documented pseudogene. This CDR3 spans 13 amino acids. DNA for the CDR3: TGTGCCAGCAGCGCCGACAAGGCCAACGTCCTGACTTTC. Translated: CASSADKANVLTF.

The chain is built from TRBV12-3 or TRBV12-4 and TRBJ1-6; D gene ambiguous. The CDR3 extends over 13 amino acids. Trimming removed 7 bases from V and 7 bases from J, with 11 bases in between. CDR3 protein: CASNTVTNSPLHF. The CDR3 DNA follows: TGTGCCAGCAACACCGTCACCAATTCACCCCTCCACTTT.

This chain uses TRBV11-1 with TRBJ2-1; D call uncertain. There are 14 residues in the CDR3. V lost 1 base and J lost 7, with 11 bases in between. From germline, CDR1 is SGHAT and CDR2 FQDESV (reference sequence). In nucleotides, the CDR3 is TGTGCCAGCAGCTTAGGATCCCAGGTAAATGAGCAGTTCTTC. Translated, it gives CASSLGSQVNEQFF.

This clonotype was observed a few times. J is TRBJ2-3 and V is TRBV7-2; no clear D gene. Germline CDR1 is SGHTA and CDR2 is FQGNSA. The CDR3 covers 13 residues. Trimming shortened V by 6 bases and J by 2 bases, and 9 bases separated the two germline ends. The CDR3 here is CASRDLFTDTQYF. The CDR3 DNA sequence: TGTGCCAGCAGAGACTTATTCACAGATACGCAGTATTTT.

The chain couples TRBV5-1 to TRBJ1-1, with D possibly matching TRBD1 (6 bases). This CDR3 contains 15 residues. Trimming stripped 5 bases from V and 0 bases from J, with 14 bases between. Per the germline V gene, CDR1 is SGHRS and CDR2 is YFSETQ. CDR3 bases: TGCGCCAGCAGGAGCCAGGGACAATTGAACACTGAAGCTTTCTTT. Its protein is CASRSQGQLNTEAFF.

The chain has TRBV9 and TRBJ2-7; a weak D match, TRBD1 (5 bases). CDR1 is SGDLS, CDR2 YYNGEE, per germline. The CDR3 runs to 13 residues. V shed 4 bases and J shed 6 bases, with 14 bases lying between them. CDR3 in amino acids: CASSTTQVSEQYF. DNA of the CDR3: TGTGCCAGCAGCACGACACAGGTCTCCGAGCAGTACTTC.

The chain employs TRBV20-1 and TRBJ2-6; D is unresolved. Germline loops: CDR1 DFQATT, CDR2 SNEGSKA (reference sequence). This CDR3 region has 14 residues. Trimming took off 2 bases at V and 4 bases at J, with 9 bases between the two ends. The CDR3 region has the DNA TGCAGTGCTAGACAGGTGGGAGGGGCCAACGTCCTGACTTTC. Protein product: CSARQVGGANVLTF.

The chain links TRBV3-1 to TRBJ2-6; TRBD1 aligns across 7 bases. Germline CDR1 LGHDT, CDR2 YNNKEL (reference sequence). CDR3 size: 14 residues. J was trimmed by 3 bases and V by 6 bases; bases with no gene match: 2. The CDR3 nucleotides are TGTGCCAGCAGACAGGGGATTGGGGCCAACGTCCTGACTTTC. This gives the protein CASRQGIGANVLTF.

This chain joins TRBV5-1 and TRBJ2-1, with a possible D match to TRBD1 (6 bases). This CDR3 comprises 14 residues. The germline V gene encodes CDR1 SGHRS and CDR2 YFSETQ. V gave up 1 base and J gave up 5 bases, with 10 bases separating them. CDR3 in DNA: TGCGCCAGCAGCTTGTGGGGGCTGGACAATGAGCAGTTCTTC. The encoded protein is CASSLWGLDNEQFF.